One and the same sample provided the 7 T cell receptor beta chains below, sequenced in a study of glioma-infiltrating T cells after dendritic cell vaccination. Described time point: after dendritic cell vaccination, including at tumor progression/relapse. Measured with immunoSEQ multiplex PCR; TCRdb has only the in-frame clones, and not every one. The sample consists of 80,000 to 95,000 clones, 75% to 90% of them appearing once. The sample consisted of blood, taken after dendritic cell vaccination. These receptors were obtained from a human donor with glioblastoma.

This rearrangement joins TRBV4-1 to TRBJ2-1; TRBD2 is a possible D gene (6 bases). The length of the CDR3 is 14 residues. The ends were cut back, 3 bases at V and 8 bases at J, with 14 bases in the middle. Germline loops: CDR1 MGHRA, CDR2 YSYEKL. This CDR3 is CASSHGTGGYEQFF. CDR3 DNA: TGCGCCAGCAGCCATGGGACTGGTGGCTATGAGCAGTTCTTC.

This chain connects TRBV7-2 to TRBJ2-7, with no clear D. The V and J ends lost 7 bases and 5 bases respectively, with 18 bases between them. Looked up from germline, CDR1 is SGHTA and CDR2 is FQGNSA. This CDR3 contains 14 residues. The DNA of the CDR3 is TGTGCCAGCACGTCCCGACTGAGTTCGGACGAGCAGTACTTC. It yields the protein CASTSRLSSDEQYF.

The gene calls are TRBV6-5 and TRBJ1-5; TRBD1 matches at 8 bases. V lost 4 bases and J lost 3; bases outside the gene matches: 2. The CDR3 is 14 amino acids. Per germline, CDR1 MNHEY and CDR2 SVGAGI. CDR3 bases: TGTGCCAGCAGTTGGACAGGGATCAATCAGCCCCAGCATTTT. Encoded protein: CASSWTGINQPQHF.

This clone was recorded once. V gene TRBV6-1 combines with J gene TRBJ1-1; tentative D call: TRBD1 (6 bases). The V gene lost 5 bases and the J gene lost 0 bases, with 7 bases spanning the gap. The CDR3 contains 13 residues. Germline values: CDR1 MNHNS, CDR2 SASEGT. The CDR3 is CASSSGVNTEAFF. The CDR3 nucleotides read TGTGCCAGCAGTTCAGGGGTGAACACTGAAGCTTTCTTT.

The V call is TRBV18, the J call TRBJ2-3; the D gene is possibly TRBD1 (5 bases). The CDR3 loop spans 12 amino acids. In germline, CDR1 is KGHSH, CDR2 LQKENI. V was shortened by 4 bases and J by 7 bases, with 9 bases between the two germline ends. The CDR3 DNA sequence: TGTGCCAGCTCACAAGACAGTAATACGCAGTATTTT. It yields the protein CASSQDSNTQYF.

This chain connects TRBV29-1 to TRBJ1-1; 10 bases agree with TRBD1. Germline CDR1 reads SQVTM; CDR2 reads ANQGSEA. The CDR3 contains 12 residues. CDR3 protein: CRGGQGVTEAFF. CDR3 DNA: TGCAGAGGTGGACAGGGGGTCACTGAAGCTTTCTTT.

The rearrangement uses TRBV6-5 and TRBJ2-7; D is uncertain. Deletions cut 6 bases from V and 1 base from J, with 16 bases between. Looked up from germline, CDR1 is MNHEY and CDR2 is SVGAGI. The CDR3 consists of 15 residues. DNA for the CDR3: TGTGCCAGCAGCCCAACCCTGTTAGAATCCTACGAGCAGTACTTC. Its translation: CASSPTLLESYEQYF.